The next 30 T cell receptor beta chains were all read from a single sample in a study of T cells in Graves' hyperthyroidism and ophthalmopathy. Researchers took RNA transcripts and amplified the TCR beta CDR3 regions from them. A first-round RT-PCR of the TCR CDR3 used the HTBI primer set. TCRdb ran MiXCR on the multiplex PCR reads and lists one entry per CDR3 protein. In the table there are more than 550,000 distinct CDR3 sequences, around a sixth of which are singletons. The sequenced material came from blood. The receptors derive from a man aged 50-59 years with Graves' hyperthyroidism.

The rearrangement links TRBV10-3 to TRBJ2-2; maybe TRBD1 (7 bases). This CDR3 region has 14 residues. The germline CDR1 and CDR2 sequences are ENHRY and SYGVKD. V was cut by 5 bases and J by 4 bases, with 11 bases left in between. The CDR3 coding sequence is TGTGCCATCAGTTATCAGGGGGGCACCGGGGAGCTGTTTTTT. It yields the protein CAISYQGGTGELFF.

At least ten counts were recorded for this clonotype. The V call is TRBV7-8, the J call TRBJ2-5; 8 positions agree with TRBD1. V lost 5 bases to trimming and J lost 4 bases; unmatched junction nucleotides: 3. This CDR3 comprises 13 residues. The germline V gene has CDR1 SGHVS and CDR2 FQNEAQ. The CDR3 protein is CASSNRGRETQYF. The CDR3 nucleotides read TGTGCCAGCAGCAACAGGGGGAGAGAGACCCAGTACTTC.

This clonotype was observed many times. The chain combines TRBV6-1 with TRBJ2-5, with TRBD2 matching over 10 bases. Germline CDR1 reads MNHNS; CDR2 reads SASEGT. The CDR3 length is 14 residues. Losses at the gene ends were 3 bases for V and 4 bases for J; bases not matched to a gene: 2. The CDR3 reads CASSDTSGIETQYF. The CDR3 bases are TGTGCCAGCAGTGATACTAGCGGGATAGAGACCCAGTACTTC.

This clonotype was observed a handful of times. The V gene is TRBV7-8, the J gene TRBJ2-1, with 10 bases lining up with TRBD2. V lost 3 bases and J lost 8; bases outside the gene matches: 4. Per germline, CDR1 SGHVS and CDR2 FQNEAQ. The CDR3 consists of 14 residues. Here the CDR3 reads CASSFPAGGYEQFF. For the CDR3, the DNA is TGTGCCAGCAGCTTTCCAGCGGGAGGGTATGAGCAGTTCTTC.

This clonotype was counted a few times. The chain is built from TRBV5-4 and TRBJ2-5; 9 positions match TRBD1. Looked up from germline, CDR1 is SGHNT and CDR2 is YYREEE (reference sequence). The CDR3 spans 15 residues. V lost 3 bases, J lost 4 bases, and 7 bases stayed unmatched. The CDR3 protein is CASSYWTGDGETQYF. CDR3 coding DNA: TGTGCCAGCAGCTACTGGACAGGGGACGGAGAGACCCAGTACTTC.

This clonotype appeared a few times. The chain employs TRBV5-1 and TRBJ1-3; TRBD1 matches at 9 bases. The germline gives CDR1 SGHRS, CDR2 YFSETQ. V gave up 1 base and J gave up 1 base; unmatched junction bases: 6. This CDR3 has 17 amino acids. In nucleotides, the CDR3 is TGCGCCAGCAGCTTGTCGACAGGGGGAGTTTCTGGAAACACCATATATTTT. Translation: CASSLSTGGVSGNTIYF. Full variable domain (rest looked up from reference TRBV5-1 and TRBJ1-3): KAGVTQTPRYLIKTRGQQVTLSCSPISGHRSVSWYQQTPGQGLQFLFEYFSETQRNKGNFPGRFSGRQFSNSRSEMNVSTLELGDSALYLCASSLSTGGVSGNTIYFGEGSWLTVV.

This clonotype has ten or more counts. The chain links TRBV20-1 to TRBJ2-7, with TRBD1 as a possible D gene (6 bases). CDR1 is DFQATT, CDR2 SNEGSKA, per germline (reference sequence). Trimming cost V 5 bases and J 0 bases, with 14 bases left between them. This CDR3 is 14 amino acids long. This CDR3 reads CSAPKPGDSYEQYF. The CDR3 DNA reads as TGCAGTGCTCCCAAGCCAGGGGACTCCTACGAGCAGTACTTC.

The chain has TRBV20-1 and TRBJ2-3, with 9 bases fitting TRBD2. CDR1 and CDR2 from the germline V gene are DFQATT and SNEGSKA (reference sequence). The CDR3 has 16 residues. Losses at the gene ends were 5 bases for V and 1 base for J; bases not matched to a gene: 10. The CDR3 loop reads CSAVHSGSVGTDTQYF. CDR3 DNA sequence: TGCAGTGCTGTACATAGCGGGAGCGTGGGCACAGATACGCAGTATTTT.

This clonotype was recorded a few times. The J gene is TRBJ2-7, the V gene TRBV5-1; no clear D. The CDR3 spans 12 residues. Germline V gives CDR1 SGHRS, CDR2 YFSETQ. The ends were cut back, 4 bases at V and 2 bases at J, with 7 bases in the middle. The CDR3 region has the DNA TGCGCCAGCAGCGTGGATGCCTACGAGCAGTACTTC. Its translation is CASSVDAYEQYF.

This clonotype was seen ten or more times. The V and J genes are TRBV13 and TRBJ1-1; D gene ambiguous. Germline V lookup: CDR1 PRHDT, CDR2 FYEKMQ (reference sequence). The CDR3 contains 11 residues. Trimming pared 2 bases from V and 10 bases from J, leaving 8 bases between. The CDR3, as DNA: TGTGCCAGCAGCTTACAGGCGGGAGCTTTCTTT. As protein: CASSLQAGAFF.

This clonotype was found many times. The chain joins TRBV12-3 or TRBV12-4 to TRBJ2-1; 11 bases fit TRBD1. The CDR3 contains 17 residues. Trimming took 5 bases from V and 2 from J; bases not matched to a gene: 8. The CDR3 sequence: CASSRTGGQSTYNEQFF. For the CDR3, the DNA is TGTGCCAGCAGTCGGACAGGGGGCCAAAGTACCTACAATGAGCAGTTCTTC.

This clonotype was found a few times. The gene calls are TRBV10-1 and TRBJ2-7; TRBD2 might be the D (6 bases). This CDR3 has 14 amino acids. The ends were cut back, 0 bases at V and 5 bases at J, with 11 bases in the middle. The germline V gene has CDR1 WNHNN and CDR2 SYGVQD (reference sequence). The CDR3 here is CASSESGSGNEQYF. The CDR3, as DNA: TGCGCCAGCAGTGAGTCTGGTAGCGGTAACGAGCAGTACTTC.

The chain couples TRBV6-2 or TRBV6-3 to TRBJ2-6; the D is unclear. The length of the CDR3 is 12 residues. V was trimmed by 4 bases and J by 12 bases, leaving 10 bases between them. Germline lookup yields CDR1 MNHEY and CDR2 SVGEGT. As DNA, the CDR3 is TGTGCCAGCAGTTCGGATAGGAGCGTCCTGACTTTC. Its protein product is CASSSDRSVLTF.

The genes are TRBV30 and TRBJ1-3; D perhaps matches TRBD1 (5 bases). V dropped 1 base and J dropped 3 bases, with 13 bases sitting between them. The CDR3 spans 15 residues. From germline, CDR1 is GTSNPN and CDR2 SVGIG (reference sequence). CDR3 coding DNA: TGTGCCTGGAGTGAGGAGGGGAAGAGTGGAAACACCATATATTTT. This gives the protein CAWSEEGKSGNTIYF. Based on the CDR3 plus reference TRBV30 and TRBJ1-3, the full variable domain is SQTIHQWPATLVQPVGSPLSLECTVEGTSNPNLYWYRQAAGRGLQLLFYSVGIGQISSEVPQNLSASRPQDRQFILSSKKLLLSDSGFYLCAWSEEGKSGNTIYFGEGSWLTVV.

This clonotype was seen at least ten times. This chain joins TRBV28 and TRBJ2-1, with 8 bases matching TRBD2. V lost 2 bases, J lost 3 bases, and 3 bases stayed unmatched. Germline CDR1 MDHEN, CDR2 SYDVKM. The CDR3 has 15 amino acids. CDR3: CASSLELADYNEQFF. The CDR3 DNA reads as TGTGCCAGCAGTTTAGAACTAGCGGACTACAATGAGCAGTTCTTC.

This clonotype appeared many times. This sequence joins TRBV6-6 and TRBJ1-6; D is perhaps TRBD1 (5 bases). The CDR3 has 15 amino acids. Germline CDR1 is MNHNY and CDR2 is SVGAGI (reference sequence). V lost 0 bases to trimming and J lost 7 bases, with 10 bases between them. The CDR3 loop is CASSYSGGGNSPLHF. CDR3 nucleotide sequence: TGTGCCAGCAGTTACTCCGGGGGAGGGAATTCACCCCTCCACTTT.

This clonotype came up many times. This sequence joins TRBV20-1 and TRBJ2-7; 7 bases line up with TRBD2. Germline CDR1 DFQATT, CDR2 SNEGSKA (reference sequence). J was trimmed by 0 bases and V by 6 bases; bases with no gene match: 11. The length of the CDR3 is 15 residues. CDR3 sequence (DNA): TGCAGTGCCCTGGGGAGGGAACGCAGCTCCTACGAGCAGTACTTC. It translates to CSALGRERSSYEQYF.

This clonotype has a count of ten or more. V usage is TRBV30 and J usage is TRBJ2-2; D is unclear. The CDR3 has 11 residues. CDR1 GTSNPN and CDR2 SVGIG come from the germline V gene (reference sequence). V lost 1 base and J 8 bases, leaving 5 bases between the germline ends. The CDR3 DNA sequence: TGTGCCTGGAGTGCATCTGGGGAGCTGTTTTTT. It is translated as CAWSASGELFF.

This clonotype has just a few counts. V usage is TRBV18 and J usage is TRBJ2-1; 10 bases align to TRBD2. Trimming removed 0 bases from V and 8 bases from J; junction bases left unmatched: 4. CDR3 length: 15 residues. Germline V gene data show CDR1 as KGHSH and CDR2 as LQKENI. The CDR3 sequence is CASSPPASGRDEQFF. The CDR3 DNA is TGTGCCAGCTCACCACCGGCTAGCGGGAGAGATGAGCAGTTCTTC.

This clonotype was counted many times. The V call is TRBV7-9, the J call TRBJ1-1, with D unclear. Trimming left V 6 bases short and J 0 bases short, with 11 bases between. The CDR3 consists of 14 residues. In germline, CDR1 is SEHNR, CDR2 FQNEAQ (reference sequence). This chain's CDR3 is CASRASEVNTEAFF. The CDR3 nucleotides read TGTGCCAGCAGGGCTTCGGAGGTGAACACTGAAGCTTTCTTT. Full variable domain (outside the CDR3, taken from reference TRBV7-9 and TRBJ1-1): DTGVSQNPRHKITKRGQNVTFRCDPISEHNRLYWYRQTLGQGPEFLTYFQNEAQLEKSRLLSDRFSAERPKGSFSTLEIQRTEQGDSAMYLCASRASEVNTEAFFGQGTRLTVV.

The chain has TRBV30 and TRBJ2-7; perhaps TRBD2 as D (5 bases). With 3 bases removed from V and 3 bases from J, the gap between germline ends came to 15 bases. The CDR3 runs 14 residues. Germline CDR1 GTSNPN, CDR2 SVGIG (reference sequence). The CDR3 reads CAWSLLGSFYEQYF. The DNA for the CDR3 is TGTGCCTGGAGCCTCCTGGGGAGCTTCTACGAGCAGTACTTC.

This chain uses TRBV6-1 with TRBJ2-7; perhaps D is TRBD1 or TRBD2 (5 bases each). CDR1 MNHNS and CDR2 SASEGT come from the germline V gene. This CDR3 region has 13 residues. Deletions cut 7 bases from V and 1 base from J, with 11 bases between. The chain's CDR3 is CASNLGRSYEQYF. DNA for the CDR3: TGTGCCAGCAACCTGGGACGGTCCTACGAGCAGTACTTC.

This clonotype has a count of ten or more. In DNA, the CDR3 is TGTGCCAGCAGTTTATGGGGACTAGCGGGATCTGTATTCAGGCAGTTCTTC. Translation gives CASSLWGLAGSVFRQFF. V is TRBV27 and J is TRBJ2-1, with 13 bases lining up with TRBD2. The V and J ends lost 1 base and 12 bases, in that order; junction bases with no gene match: 12. The CDR3 consists of 17 residues. CDR1 and CDR2 (germline): MNHEY, SMNVEV (reference sequence).

There are many counts of this clonotype. This chain uses TRBV28 with TRBJ1-5; D not certain. V lost 3 bases to trimming and J lost 5 bases, with 14 bases between them. This CDR3 spans 15 amino acids. Germline V gene sequence: CDR1 MDHEN, CDR2 SYDVKM. CDR3 protein: CASSLFRGGDQPQHF. The CDR3 coding sequence is TGTGCCAGCAGTTTGTTTCGGGGAGGCGATCAGCCCCAGCATTTT.

To note about this clonotype: This may be a read error, as it is one base from a much larger clone. V and J are TRBV30 and TRBJ1-5; D remains unclear. CDR1 GTSNPN and CDR2 SVGIG come from the germline V gene (reference sequence). Trimming took 1 base from V and 3 from J, leaving 13 bases between them. The CDR3 loop spans 15 amino acids. Here the CDR3 reads CAWSGKTVLNQPQHF. Written as DNA, the CDR3 is TGTGCCTGGAGTGGCAAAACGGTCCTCAATCAGCCCCAGCATTTT. Full variable domain (missing parts from reference TRBV30 and TRBJ1-5): SQTIHQWPATLVQPVGSPLSLECTVEGTSNPNLYWYRQAAGRGLQLLFYSVGIGQISSEVPQNLSASRPQDRQFILSSKKLLLSDSGFYLCAWSGKTVLNQPQHFGDGTRLSIL.

This clonotype was recorded many times. The CDR3 DNA follows: TGTGCCAGCAGTGTTGGGCTAGCGGGGGGCGACAATGAGCAGTTCTTC. Translating it yields CASSVGLAGGDNEQFF. The J gene is TRBJ2-1, the V gene TRBV2; 11 bases map to TRBD2. The CDR3 length is 16 residues. Germline trimming cut 4 bases from V and 5 bases from J; bases unmatched to any gene: 7. The germline V gene has CDR1 SNHLY and CDR2 FYNNEI.

The chain has TRBV29-1 and TRBJ2-3, with D possibly called TRBD1 or TRBD2 (8 bases each). Germline lookup yields CDR1 SQVTM and CDR2 ANQGSEA. The length of the CDR3 is 18 residues. V gave up 4 bases and J gave up 4 bases, with 27 bases separating them. The CDR3 loop is CSVVGQGAAGVLADTQYF. CDR3 nucleotides: TGCAGCGTTGTTGGACAGGGCGCAGCGGGAGTCCTCGCAGATACGCAGTATTTT.

There are many counts of this clonotype. The chain joins TRBV12-3 or TRBV12-4 to TRBJ2-1; the D gene is possibly TRBD2 (5 bases). The CDR3 spans 13 residues. The V and J ends lost 6 bases and 9 bases respectively, with 15 bases between them. The CDR3 sequence: CASSLWVEVEQFF. The CDR3 DNA is TGTGCCAGCAGCCTATGGGTGGAGGTTGAGCAGTTCTTC.

This clonotype was recorded many times. The genes are TRBV10-3 and TRBJ2-3, with D possibly TRBD1 on 6 matching bases. Germline-derived CDR1 and CDR2 are ENHRY and SYGVKD. This CDR3 region has 15 residues. V was clipped by 3 bases and J by 0 bases, with 10 bases between them. The CDR3 nucleotides are TGTGCCATCAGTGATGGGGGCACTAGCACAGATACGCAGTATTTT. Translating it yields CAISDGGTSTDTQYF.

This clonotype was found many times. This sequence joins TRBV28 and TRBJ2-5; no definite D call. Germline V gene data show CDR1 as MDHEN and CDR2 as SYDVKM. The CDR3 consists of 15 residues. V lost 5 bases and J 0 bases, leaving 13 bases between the germline ends. CDR3 coding DNA: TGTGCCAGCAGTCCAAGAACCCGGGACCAAGAGACCCAGTACTTC. This codes for CASSPRTRDQETQYF.